The 29 T cell receptor beta chains below were found in one sample sequenced in a study of cytomegalovirus exposure and HLA in healthy donors. Vbeta (60) and Jbeta (13) primers were used in the PCR. TCRdb's table, derived via immunoSEQ multiplex PCR, lists solely in-frame clones and lacks some. The repertoire holds under 200,000 clones, with about 86% as singletons. Sequencing input: PBMCs. These TCRs come from a woman younger than 30 in good health and CMV-seronegative.

This CDR3 is CASSALEADTQYF. The CDR3, as DNA: TGTGCCAGCAGCGCCCTTGAGGCAGATACGCAGTATTTT. V usage is TRBV27 and J usage is TRBJ2-3; D is undetermined. Germline V CDR1 and CDR2: MNHEY, SMNVEV (reference sequence). V lost 6 bases and J 4 bases, leaving 11 bases between the germline ends. This CDR3 has 13 amino acids.

This chain connects TRBV6-5 to TRBJ1-5; D may be TRBD1 (5 bases). CDR3 length: 15 residues. The germline CDR1 and CDR2 sequences are MNHEY and SVGAGI. Trimming removed 5 bases at V and 6 bases at J, with 17 bases between. CDR3 DNA sequence: TGTGCCAGCAGTCCAAGCCTATACGACAGTCAGCCCCAGCATTTT. Residues: CASSPSLYDSQPQHF.

In this sample, this clone turned up many times. V is TRBV6-4 and J is TRBJ2-1; 11 nucleotides agree with TRBD2. Germline values: CDR1 MRHNA, CDR2 SNTAGT. There are 16 residues in the CDR3. V dropped 2 bases and J dropped 2; count of bases not matched to a gene: 2. The DNA for the CDR3 is TGTGCCAGCAGTGACGAGACTAGCGGGACCTACAATGAGCAGTTCTTC. Its translation is CASSDETSGTYNEQFF.

The chain carries TRBV7-9 and TRBJ2-2; TRBD2 matches at 9 bases. Trimming took 6 bases from V and 1 from J; bases not matched to a gene: 3. This CDR3 comprises 15 residues. Germline CDR1 SEHNR, CDR2 FQNEAQ (reference sequence). This CDR3 reads CASSNSGRNTGELFF. In DNA form, the CDR3 reads TGTGCCAGCAGTAATAGCGGGAGGAACACCGGGGAGCTGTTTTTT.

The chain recombines TRBV27 with TRBJ2-3; D is undetermined. CDR3 length equals 14 residues. V lost 5 bases and J 5 bases, leaving 14 bases between the germline ends. CDR1 and CDR2 (germline): MNHEY, SMNVEV (reference sequence). The CDR3 DNA follows: TGTGCCAGCAGTCCGACACCTGTCATAGATACGCAGTATTTT. Residues: CASSPTPVIDTQYF.

The genes are TRBV13 and TRBJ2-7; TRBD1 aligns across 12 bases. This CDR3 is built from 16 residues. After removal of 2 bases from V and 5 bases from J, the junction contained 7 bases not matched to a gene. Germline assignment: CDR1 PRHDT and CDR2 FYEKMQ (reference sequence). This CDR3 is CASSLNRGQGADEQYF. The CDR3 DNA reads as TGTGCCAGCAGCTTAAATCGGGGACAGGGGGCTGACGAGCAGTACTTC.

This rearrangement joins TRBV11-2 to TRBJ2-1; weak D call: TRBD1 (5 bases). Between the trimmed V and J ends, which lost 0 bases and 8 bases, there was a span of 23 bases. CDR3 size: 18 residues. The germline V gene has CDR1 SGHAT and CDR2 FQNNGV. The CDR3: CASSLERSRTSRPDEQFF. CDR3 nucleotides: TGTGCCAGCAGCTTAGAGAGGTCCAGGACAAGCCGGCCTGATGAGCAGTTCTTC.

This chain links TRBV9 with TRBJ2-2, with 8 bases identical to TRBD1. Germline V lookup: CDR1 SGDLS, CDR2 YYNGEE. V lost 2 bases, J lost 6 bases, and 6 bases stayed unmatched. CDR3 length equals 15 residues. CDR3 in DNA: TGTGCCAGCAGCGTCCCGGACAGGGAATCCGGGGAGCTGTTTTTT. Amino acids: CASSVPDRESGELFF.

J is TRBJ1-5 and V is TRBV27; TRBD1 might be the D (5 bases). V gave up 5 bases and J gave up 0 bases, with 14 bases separating them. In germline, CDR1 is MNHEY, CDR2 SMNVEV (reference sequence). The length of the CDR3 is 16 residues. Written as DNA, the CDR3 is TGTGCCAGCAGTCTGATGGGGGGATATAGCAATCAGCCCCAGCATTTT. This encodes CASSLMGGYSNQPQHF.

The chain is built from TRBV29-1 and TRBJ2-3, with D perhaps matching TRBD1 (6 bases). Germline CDR1 reads SQVTM; CDR2 reads ANQGSEA. The germline V and J ends were trimmed by 3 bases and 4 bases, with 8 bases remaining between them. The CDR3 runs 12 residues. CDR3 amino acids: CSVDPGADTQYF. CDR3 DNA sequence: TGCAGCGTTGACCCAGGGGCAGATACGCAGTATTTT.

V gene TRBV28 combines with J gene TRBJ1-2; 9 bases agree with TRBD1. The ends lost 4 bases at V and 8 bases at J; junction bases unmatched: 8. Germline V gene sequence: CDR1 MDHEN, CDR2 SYDVKM. This CDR3 spans 14 amino acids. The CDR3 is CASSSRTGVGGYTF. CDR3 DNA sequence: TGTGCCAGCAGTTCCCGGACAGGGGTGGGCGGCTACACCTTC.

The chain uses TRBV9 and TRBJ2-2; 7 nucleotides agree with TRBD1. V shed 0 bases, J shed 7 bases, and the junction held 6 bases outside the gene matches. This CDR3 contains 15 residues. The germline CDR1 and CDR2 sequences are SGDLS and YYNGEE. Here the CDR3 reads CASSVVQGELGELFF. CDR3 coding DNA: TGTGCCAGCAGCGTAGTTCAGGGGGAACTCGGGGAGCTGTTTTTT.

This clone occurred once. The chain employs TRBV2 and TRBJ2-1, with 10 positions matching TRBD2. V was pared by 6 bases and J by 6 bases, with 5 bases of the junction left unmatched. CDR1 is SNHLY, CDR2 FYNNEI, per germline. The CDR3 loop spans 14 amino acids. CDR3 nucleotides: TGTGCCAGCAGGGGGGCTAGCGGGAGCAATGAGCAGTTCTTC. Protein sequence: CASRGASGSNEQFF. The full variable domain, rest sourced from reference TRBV2 and TRBJ2-1, is EPEVTQTPSHQVTQMGQEVILRCVPISNHLYFYWYRQILGQKVEFLVSFYNNEISEKSEIFDDQFSVERPDGSNFTLKIRSTKLEDSAMYFCASRGASGSNEQFFGPGTRLTVL.

This chain connects TRBV28 to TRBJ2-1, with D perhaps matching TRBD1 (5 bases). Trimming took 6 bases from V and 7 from J, leaving 16 bases between them. In germline, CDR1 is MDHEN, CDR2 SYDVKM. This CDR3 region has 14 residues. The CDR3 sequence is CASSLYLPGNEQFF. DNA for the CDR3: TGTGCCAGCAGCCTTTACCTTCCAGGGAATGAGCAGTTCTTC.

The V gene is TRBV4-1, the J gene TRBJ2-7, with D maybe TRBD2 (6 bases). Between the trimmed V and J ends, which lost 1 base and 4 bases, there was a span of 11 bases. Germline values: CDR1 MGHRA, CDR2 YSYEKL. The CDR3 sequence is 14 residues long. The CDR3 sequence: CASSQVGGRYEQYF. As DNA, the CDR3 is TGCGCCAGCAGCCAAGTGGGAGGCAGATACGAGCAGTACTTC.

The chain uses TRBV28 and TRBJ2-7; 9 nucleotides agree with TRBD1. Looked up from germline, CDR1 is MDHEN and CDR2 is SYDVKM. With V trimmed by 3 bases and J by 4 bases, 7 bases remained unmatched. The CDR3 consists of 15 residues. CDR3 residues: CASSLEGTGTYEQYF. The CDR3 DNA reads as TGTGCCAGCAGTTTGGAAGGGACAGGGACTTACGAGCAGTACTTC.

The chain combines TRBV11-2 with TRBJ1-1; no reliable D call. CDR1 and CDR2 from the germline V gene are SGHAT and FQNNGV. V was cut by 0 bases and J by 1 base, with 6 bases left in between. The CDR3 is made up of 14 amino acids. The CDR3 sequence: CASSLDLSNTEAFF. The CDR3 bases are TGTGCCAGCAGCTTAGATCTTTCGAACACTGAAGCTTTCTTT.

V is TRBV5-1 and J is TRBJ1-4; no clear D gene. Germline CDR1 is SGHRS and CDR2 is YFSETQ. The V end was cut by 0 bases, the J end by 7 bases, with 16 bases between. The CDR3 totals 16 residues. The CDR3, as DNA: TGCGCCAGCAGCTTGGATCTCCAAACCCGGGGTGAAAAACTGTTTTTT. Its translation is CASSLDLQTRGEKLFF.

J is TRBJ2-3 and V is TRBV10-3, with 8 positions matching TRBD1. This CDR3 region has 16 residues. The J segment lost 1 base and the V segment lost 6 bases, leaving 9 bases of the junction unmatched. Germline CDR1 is ENHRY and CDR2 is SYGVKD. The CDR3 coding sequence is TGTGCCATCAGACCCTCCGGGACAGGTCGCACAGATACGCAGTATTTT. Its protein is CAIRPSGTGRTDTQYF.

The chain carries TRBV5-1 and TRBJ1-2; D gene uncertain. Germline CDR1 SGHRS, CDR2 YFSETQ. The CDR3 has 12 amino acids. V was clipped by 3 bases and J by 7 bases, with 10 bases between them. The CDR3 protein is CASSSRGGGYTF. CDR3 nucleotides: TGCGCCAGCAGCTCTCGGGGAGGTGGCTACACCTTC.

The chain employs TRBV19 and TRBJ2-7; D may be TRBD2 (6 bases). This CDR3 contains 14 residues. With 5 bases removed from V and 1 base from J, the gap between germline ends came to 12 bases. Germline assignment: CDR1 LNHDA and CDR2 SQIVND (reference sequence). Written as DNA, the CDR3 is TGTGCCAGTAGTCCACACGGGGGATCCTACGAGCAGTACTTC. It translates to CASSPHGGSYEQYF.

This clone was picked up one time. V is TRBV6-6 and J is TRBJ2-3; the match to TRBD1 covers 7 bases. V dropped 8 bases and J dropped 0; count of bases not matched to a gene: 5. Germline loops: CDR1 MNHNY, CDR2 SVGAGI (reference sequence). The CDR3 is 14 amino acids. The CDR3 DNA sequence: TGTGCCAGCGAGGGGGCAGGGAGCACAGATACGCAGTATTTT. Its translation is CASEGAGSTDTQYF.

The chain recombines TRBV13 with TRBJ1-1; tentative D call: TRBD1 (6 bases). The V end was cut by 5 bases, the J end by 3 bases, with 13 bases between. Germline V gives CDR1 PRHDT, CDR2 FYEKMQ (reference sequence). CDR3 length equals 14 residues. CDR3 protein: CASSPRGPYTEAFF. The CDR3 DNA sequence: TGTGCCAGCAGCCCCAGGGGACCGTACACTGAAGCTTTCTTT.

For this clone: Other nucleotide sequences from this sample produce the same CDR3. This sequence joins TRBV28 and TRBJ2-7; no clear D gene. V dropped 6 bases and J dropped 0 bases, with 3 bases sitting between them. The CDR3 totals 11 residues. Per the germline V gene, CDR1 is MDHEN and CDR2 is SYDVKM. CDR3 residues: CASSHSYEQYF. In DNA form, the CDR3 reads TGTGCCAGCAGCCACTCCTACGAGCAGTACTTC. Supplemented by reference TRBV28 and TRBJ2-7, the full variable domain reads DVKVTQSSRYLVKRTGEKVFLECVQDMDHENMFWYRQDPGLGLRLIYFSYDVKMKEKGDIPEGYSVSREKKERFSLILESASTNQTSMYLCASSHSYEQYFGPGTRLTVT.

The rearrangement joins TRBV30 to TRBJ2-7; the D gene is possibly TRBD2 (5 bases). V lost 2 bases and J 0 bases, leaving 8 bases between the germline ends. Germline CDR1 is GTSNPN and CDR2 is SVGIG (reference sequence). This CDR3 is 13 amino acids long. The CDR3: CAWSPRDSYEQYF. The CDR3 DNA reads as TGTGCCTGGAGTCCCCGGGACTCCTACGAGCAGTACTTC.

This clone appeared a single time. The chain has TRBV7-3 and TRBJ2-3; tentatively, D is TRBD2 (6 bases). The V and J ends lost 5 bases and 6 bases respectively, with 15 bases between them. The CDR3 has 14 residues. Germline-derived CDR1 and CDR2 are SGHTA and FQGTGA. In DNA, the CDR3 is TGTGCCAGCAGCCTGACCGGGACTTCCGATACGCAGTATTTT. Encoded protein: CASSLTGTSDTQYF.

The chain carries TRBV9 and TRBJ1-5, with 9 positions matching TRBD1. Germline V lookup: CDR1 SGDLS, CDR2 YYNGEE. V lost 0 bases to trimming and J lost 7 bases; unmatched junction nucleotides: 5. The CDR3 consists of 15 residues. CDR3 in amino acids: CASSVGGQGWQPQHF. The CDR3 bases are TGTGCCAGCAGCGTAGGGGGACAGGGATGGCAGCCCCAGCATTTT.

The rearrangement links TRBV11-3 to TRBJ2-1; D unclear. This CDR3 region has 11 residues. Germline V gene sequence: CDR1 SGHNT, CDR2 YENEEA. V was shortened by 6 bases and J by 6 bases, with 6 bases between the two germline ends. This CDR3 is CASSLGNEQFF. The CDR3 DNA reads as TGTGCCAGCAGTCTCGGCAATGAGCAGTTCTTC.

This clone was recorded a few times. This chain joins TRBV18 and TRBJ1-1; maybe TRBD1 (5 bases). This CDR3 spans 15 amino acids. CDR1 and CDR2 from the germline V gene are KGHSH and LQKENI. Trimming took 2 bases from V and 1 from J, leaving 11 bases between them. The CDR3 sequence: CASSPDSGRNTEAFF. CDR3 bases: TGTGCCAGCTCACCAGACAGTGGAAGGAACACTGAAGCTTTCTTT.